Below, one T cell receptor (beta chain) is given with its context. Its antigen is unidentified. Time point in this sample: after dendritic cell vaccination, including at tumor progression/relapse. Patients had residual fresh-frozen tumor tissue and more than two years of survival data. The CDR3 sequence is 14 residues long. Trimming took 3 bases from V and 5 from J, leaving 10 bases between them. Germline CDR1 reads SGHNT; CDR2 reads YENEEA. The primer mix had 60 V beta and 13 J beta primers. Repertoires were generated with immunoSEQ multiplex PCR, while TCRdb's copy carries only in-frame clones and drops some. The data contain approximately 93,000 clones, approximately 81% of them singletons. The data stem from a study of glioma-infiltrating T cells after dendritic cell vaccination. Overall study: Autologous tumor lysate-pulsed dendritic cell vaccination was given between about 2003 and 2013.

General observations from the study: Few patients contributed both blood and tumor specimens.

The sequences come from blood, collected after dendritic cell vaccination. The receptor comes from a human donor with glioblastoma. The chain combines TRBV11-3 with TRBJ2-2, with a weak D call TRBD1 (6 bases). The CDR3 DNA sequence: TGTGCCAGCAGCTTCCGGGACACGACCGGGGAGCTGTTTTTT. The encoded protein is CASSFRDTTGELFF.